The rows below give T cell receptor beta chains drawn from one sample of a study of OX40 agonist ivuxolimab in advanced cancers. Libraries were prepared by immunoSEQ multiplex PCR; TCRdb keeps only in-frame clonotypes and omits some of them. The sample includes about 70,000 clones, roughly 85% of them seen just once. The sample in question was CD4+ or CD8+ T cells sorted from blood, obtained in a trial of the OX40 agonist ivuxolimab. These receptors were taken from an adult with an advanced solid tumor such as melanoma, head and neck, liver or kidney cancer. Each CDR3 is given with its conserved first and last residue. The D gene is left open where the match is weak. Clone size is not always given. Where it is, it says once, few, many or a class for expanded clones.

abundance,j_gene,v_gene,d_gene,CDR3aa,CDR3nt
-,TRBJ2-7,TRBV2,-,CASSERLATAYEQYF,TGTGCCAGCAGTGAACGACTTGCGACAGCCTACGAGCAGTACTTC
few,TRBJ2-3,TRBV11-2,-,CASSLEGLDTDTQYF,TGTGCCAGCAGCTTGGAGGGGCTCGACACAGATACGCAGTATTTT
-,TRBJ2-7,TRBV9,TRBD1,CASSAMPGQAYEQYF,TGTGCCAGCAGCGCTATGCCGGGACAGGCTTACGAGCAGTACTTC
once,TRBJ2-2,TRBV5-1,-,CASSVQGHGELFF,TGCGCCAGCAGCGTTCAGGGTCACGGGGAGCTGTTTTTT
-,TRBJ2-3,TRBV5-4,TRBD2,CASSEPLRGGADTQYF,TGTGCCAGCAGCGAACCCCTGCGGGGGGGCGCAGATACGCAGTATTTT
-,TRBJ2-5,TRBV23-1,-,CASSQTFTGEGETQYF,TGCGCCAGCAGTCAAACCTTTACAGGGGAGGGAGAGACCCAGTACTTC
-,TRBJ2-2,TRBV5-6,TRBD1,CASSSLRTGVGELFF,TGTGCCAGCAGCTCCCTACGGACAGGGGTCGGGGAGCTGTTTTTT
once,TRBJ2-2,TRBV7-9,-,CASSLLSGELFF,TGTGCCAGCAGCCTGTTGAGCGGGGAGCTGTTTTTT
-,TRBJ1-5,TRBV6-5,-,CASSRIGNQPQHF,TGTGCCAGCTCCCGAATAGGCAATCAGCCCCAGCATTTT
few,TRBJ2-3,TRBV2,-,CASSGTRTDTQYF,TGTGCCAGCAGTGGGACACGCACAGATACGCAGTATTTT
-,TRBJ2-3,TRBV18,-,CASSRRADSTDTQYF,TGTGCCAGCTCACGAAGGGCTGATAGCACAGATACGCAGTATTTT
-,TRBJ2-3,TRBV15,-,CATRRWQGPDTQYF,TGTGCCACCAGGAGGTGGCAGGGGCCAGATACGCAGTATTTT
-,TRBJ1-2,TRBV28,-,CASSKYGYTF,TGTGCCAGCAGCAAATATGGCTACACCTTC
-,TRBJ2-7,TRBV5-4,-,CASSARLTSSYEQYF,TGTGCCAGCAGCGCGCGCCTAACAAGCTCCTACGAGCAGTACTTC
-,TRBJ1-2,TRBV28,TRBD1,CASSLGTGPSYGYTF,TGTGCCAGCAGTTTAGGGACAGGACCCTCCTATGGCTACACCTTC
-,TRBJ2-5,TRBV19,-,CASSIGLTRETQYF,TGTGCCAGTAGTATAGGGCTAACTAGAGAGACCCAGTACTTC
-,TRBJ2-7,TRBV4-1,-,CASSPRSGLSSPEQYF,TGCGCCAGCAGCCCAAGATCGGGACTGTCTTCTCCCGAGCAGTACTTC
-,TRBJ2-7,TRBV7-2,TRBD1,CASSLAGTGDYEQYF,TGTGCCAGCAGCTTAGCCGGGACAGGGGACTACGAGCAGTACTTC
-,TRBJ2-4,TRBV6-1,-,CASSPPPVGGGIQYF,TGTGCCAGCAGTCCCCCCCCGGTTGGGGGCGGCATTCAGTACTTC
-,TRBJ2-2,TRBV21-1,-,CASSKGGVITGELFF,TGTGCCAGCAGCAAAGGAGGGGTAATCACCGGGGAGCTGTTTTTT
-,TRBJ1-1,TRBV15,TRBD1,CATSGGDRLNTEAFF,TGTGCCACCAGCGGGGGGGACAGGTTGAACACTGAAGCTTTCTTT
few,TRBJ2-7,TRBV19,TRBD1,CASSEGQTIYEQYF,TGTGCCAGTAGCGAGGGACAGACAATCTACGAGCAGTACTTC
-,TRBJ1-2,TRBV19,-,CASSPPGLNYGYTF,TGTGCCAGTAGTCCACCGGGCCTTAACTATGGCTACACCTTC
-,TRBJ1-4,TRBV19,TRBD1,CASSTTGVAEKLFF,TGTGCCAGTAGTACCACAGGGGTGGCTGAAAAACTGTTTTTT
-,TRBJ2-3,TRBV2,-,CASSGTGRDTQYF,TGTGCCAGCAGTGGAACAGGGCGAGATACGCAGTATTTT
-,TRBJ2-7,TRBV6-6,-,CASSNRPLGGYEQYF,TGTGCCAGCAGTAACCGACCGCTGGGGGGCTACGAGCAGTACTTC
-,TRBJ2-1,TRBV7-2,TRBD2,CASSRGLDYNEQFF,TGTGCCAGCAGCCGGGGACTAGACTACAATGAGCAGTTCTTC
-,TRBJ2-3,TRBV5-4,TRBD1,CASSAEVRGLSTQYF,TGTGCCAGCAGCGCCGAGGTCAGGGGGTTAAGTACGCAGTATTTT
-,TRBJ1-6,TRBV5-8,-,CASSSDSNSPLHF,TGTGCCAGCAGCTCGGACAGTAATTCACCCCTCCACTTT
-,TRBJ2-7,TRBV7-9,TRBD1,CASSLTGTYYEQYF,TGTGCCAGCAGCTTGACAGGGACCTACTACGAGCAGTACTTC
-,TRBJ1-5,TRBV5-1,-,CASSIDGANQPQHF,TGCGCCAGCAGCATCGACGGGGCCAATCAGCCCCAGCATTTT
-,TRBJ1-6,TRBV7-8,-,CASSLGVNSPLHF,TGTGCCAGCAGCTTAGGGGTTAATTCACCCCTCCACTTT
-,TRBJ1-3,TRBV4-1,-,CASSPLAQPGGRGNTIYF,TGCGCCAGCAGCCCACTCGCTCAGCCGGGGGGGCGAGGAAACACCATATATTTT
once,TRBJ1-2,TRBV2,-,CASSEALGGGYTF,TGTGCCAGCAGTGAAGCTCTGGGGGGGGGCTACACCTTC
-,TRBJ1-5,TRBV2,-,CASSGIGGNQPQHF,TGTGCCAGCAGTGGAATAGGCGGCAATCAGCCCCAGCATTTT
-,TRBJ2-1,TRBV4-1,TRBD1,CASSRPGQGNEQFF,TGCGCCAGCAGCCGACCGGGACAGGGCAATGAGCAGTTCTTC
-,TRBJ1-1,TRBV7-2,-,CASSLAPLQNTEAFF,TGTGCCAGCAGCTTAGCGCCCCTGCAGAACACTGAGGCTTTCTTT
-,TRBJ2-1,TRBV2,-,CASSKDTMNEQFF,TGTGCCAGCAGTAAGGACACGATGAATGAGCAGTTCTTC
-,TRBJ2-7,TRBV11-3,-,CASSLEGSSYEQYF,TGTGCCAGCAGCTTAGAGGGGAGCTCCTACGAGCAGTACTTC
-,TRBJ2-2,TRBV18,TRBD1,CASATTGDTGELFF,TGTGCCAGCGCCACGACAGGGGACACCGGGGAGCTGTTTTTT
-,TRBJ1-4,TRBV5-1,TRBD1,CASSGRQGTTNEKLFF,TGCGCCAGCAGCGGGCGACAGGGAACAACTAATGAAAAACTGTTTTTT
few,TRBJ2-1,TRBV30,-,CAWSWGLNYNEQFF,TGTGCCTGGAGCTGGGGGCTGAACTATAATGAGCAGTTCTTC
-,TRBJ1-1,TRBV6-5,-,CASSYGGALNTEAFF,TGTGCCAGCAGTTACGGAGGGGCCCTGAACACTGAAGCTTTCTTT
-,TRBJ2-3,TRBV2,-,CATRAQGADTQYF,TGTGCTACGCGGGCGCAGGGTGCAGATACGCAGTATTTT
-,TRBJ2-5,TRBV7-2,-,CASSLGLDGETQYF,TGTGCCAGCAGCTTAGGCCTAGATGGGGAGACCCAGTACTTC
-,TRBJ2-5,TRBV5-6,-,CASSLAGTQYF,TGTGCCAGCAGCTTGGCAGGGACCCAGTACTTC
-,TRBJ1-2,TRBV4-2,-,CASSQDSGRDYGYTF,TGTGCCAGCAGCCAAGATTCGGGCAGAGACTATGGCTACACCTTC